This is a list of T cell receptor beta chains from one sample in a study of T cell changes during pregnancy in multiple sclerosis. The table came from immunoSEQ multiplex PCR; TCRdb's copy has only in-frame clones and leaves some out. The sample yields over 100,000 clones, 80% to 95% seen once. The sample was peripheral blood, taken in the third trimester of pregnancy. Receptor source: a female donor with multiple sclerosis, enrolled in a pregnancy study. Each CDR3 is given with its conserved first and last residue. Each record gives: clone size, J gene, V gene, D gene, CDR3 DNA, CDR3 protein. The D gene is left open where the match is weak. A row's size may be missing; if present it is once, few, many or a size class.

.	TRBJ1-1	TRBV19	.	TGTGCCAGTAGTATAGACGTAAGCCGTGCTGAAGCTTTCTTT	CASSIDVSRAEAFF
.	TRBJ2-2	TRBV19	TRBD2	TGTGCCAGTAGTACTAAAGCCGGACTAGTTAGCACCGGGGAGCTGTTTTTT	CASSTKAGLVSTGELFF
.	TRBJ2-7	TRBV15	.	TGTGCCACCAGCAGATCAGGCCCCGAGCAGTACTTC	CATSRSGPEQYF
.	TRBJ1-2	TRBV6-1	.	TGTGCCAGCAGCGTTAGCACAGGGAATGGCTACACCTTC	CASSVSTGNGYTF
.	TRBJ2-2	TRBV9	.	TGTGCCAGCAGCGTCTCCGGGACACCGAACACCGGGGAGCTGTTTTTT	CASSVSGTPNTGELFF
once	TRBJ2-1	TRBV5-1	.	TGCGCCAGCAGCCACCGAGGGGGGGGGCAAGGCTCCTACAATGAGCAGTTCTTC	CASSHRGGGQGSYNEQFF
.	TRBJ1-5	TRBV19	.	TGTGCCAGTAGTATCGTCGGACTCCGATATAGCAATCAGCCCCAGCATTTT	CASSIVGLRYSNQPQHF
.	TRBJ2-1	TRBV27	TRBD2	TGTGCCAGCCTCCCGCTAGTGGGAGGGTACAATGAGCAGTTCTTC	CASLPLVGGYNEQFF
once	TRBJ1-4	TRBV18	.	TGTGCCAGCTCCACCGGCGGGGGTGAAAAACTGTTTTTT	CASSTGGGEKLFF
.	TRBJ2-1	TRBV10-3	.	TGTGCCATCAGTGACGCCCCGGGGGAGTCTACCTACAATGAGCAGTTCTTC	CAISDAPGESTYNEQFF
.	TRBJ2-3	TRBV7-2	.	TGTGCCAGCAGCCCCCCCGAGCGCGATAGCACAGATACGCAGTATTTT	CASSPPERDSTDTQYF
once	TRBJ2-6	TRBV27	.	TGTGCCAGCAGTTTCCGCTCTGGGGCCAACGTCCTGACTTTC	CASSFRSGANVLTF
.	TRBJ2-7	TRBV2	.	TGTGCCAGCAGTGAAAAGGGGTCCTACGAGCAGTACTTC	CASSEKGSYEQYF
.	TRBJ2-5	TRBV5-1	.	TGCGCCAGCAGCTCGCAACTACAAGAGACCCAGTACTTC	CASSSQLQETQYF
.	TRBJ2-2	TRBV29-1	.	TGCAGCGCAGGACAGTCGACCGGGGAGCTGTTTTTT	CSAGQSTGELFF
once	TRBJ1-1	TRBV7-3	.	TGTGCCAGCAGCTTAGATCCTGCAGGGTTTATTAACACTGAAGCTTTCTTT	CASSLDPAGFINTEAFF
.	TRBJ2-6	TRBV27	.	TGTGCCAGCGCCACAGGGCTCGGGGCCAACGTCCTGACTTTC	CASATGLGANVLTF
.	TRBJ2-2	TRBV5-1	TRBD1	TGCGCCAGCCGAACTGGACAGGGCAACACCGGGGAGCTGTTTTTT	CASRTGQGNTGELFF
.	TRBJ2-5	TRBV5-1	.	TGCGCCAGCAGGGGCGGACAGACCCCAGAGACCCAGTACTTC	CASRGGQTPETQYF
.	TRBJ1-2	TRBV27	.	TGTGCCAGCAGTTTATCGCACTGGGGGGCGGGGAGGGGGGGCTACACCTTC	CASSLSHWGAGRGGYTF
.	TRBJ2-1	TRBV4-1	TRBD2	TGCGCCAGCAGCCGTGGACTAGCGGTAACCTACAATGAGCAGTTCTTC	CASSRGLAVTYNEQFF
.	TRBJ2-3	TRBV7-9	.	TGTGCCAGCAGTGGTAAGGGGCGTCCTTCAGATACGCAGTATTTT	CASSGKGRPSDTQYF
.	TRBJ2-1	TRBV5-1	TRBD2	TGCGCCAGCAGCCCGGGACTAGCGGGCCACAATGAGCAGTTCTTC	CASSPGLAGHNEQFF
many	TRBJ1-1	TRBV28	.	TGTGCCAGCAGTTCAGGACGGAGGATTGAAGCTTTCTTT	CASSSGRRIEAFF
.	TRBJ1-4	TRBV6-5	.	TGTGCCAGCAGTTCCCGCCCTAAGAATGAAAAACTGTTTTTT	CASSSRPKNEKLFF
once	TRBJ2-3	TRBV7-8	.	TGTGCCAGCAGCCTGAGGCCGGGGTGGCGACGGGCCACAGATACGCAGTATTTT	CASSLRPGWRRATDTQYF
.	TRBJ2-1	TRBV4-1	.	TGCGCCAGCAGCCGACAGGCACGTGACGATGAGCAGTTCTTC	CASSRQARDDEQFF
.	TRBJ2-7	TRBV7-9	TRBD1	TGTGCCAGCAGCTCACCGGGACAGGGGGGCGAGCAGTACTTC	CASSSPGQGGEQYF
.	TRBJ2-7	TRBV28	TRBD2	TGTGCCAGCAGTTTAACTAGCGGCTACGAGCAGTACTTC	CASSLTSGYEQYF
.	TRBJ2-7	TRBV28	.	TGTGCCAGCAGTCGGGGCGGGGACCCGTCGCATTTCGAGCAGTACTTC	CASSRGGDPSHFEQYF
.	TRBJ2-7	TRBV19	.	TGTGCCAGTAGTCGCTCCGCAGGGTCTTCCTACGAGCAGTACTTC	CASSRSAGSSYEQYF
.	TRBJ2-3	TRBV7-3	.	TGTGCCAGCAGCTACGGGACTTCAACAGATACGCAGTATTTT	CASSYGTSTDTQYF
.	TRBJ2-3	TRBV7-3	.	TGTGCCAGCAGCTTTTCTGCGAGCACAGATACGCAGTATTTT	CASSFSASTDTQYF
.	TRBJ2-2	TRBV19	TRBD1	TGTGCCAGTAGTATGACAGGGCTTAACACCGGGGAGCTGTTTTTT	CASSMTGLNTGELFF
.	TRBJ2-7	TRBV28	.	TGTGCCAGCAGCCCCTCTCGGTACGAGCAGTACTTC	CASSPSRYEQYF
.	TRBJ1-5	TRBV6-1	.	TGTGCCAGCAAATCAGGAGGGGCCCGAAATCAGCCCCAGCATTTT	CASKSGGARNQPQHF
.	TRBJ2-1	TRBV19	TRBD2	TGTGCCAGTAGTACTGGACTAGCGTTTAATGAGCAGTTCTTC	CASSTGLAFNEQFF
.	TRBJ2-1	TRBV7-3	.	TGTGCCAGCAGCCCCAGCAATAGCGGCTCCTACAATGAGCAGTTCTTC	CASSPSNSGSYNEQFF
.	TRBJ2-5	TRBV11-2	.	TGTGCCAGCAGCCCCGGACAGCTCCAAGAGACCCAGTACTTC	CASSPGQLQETQYF
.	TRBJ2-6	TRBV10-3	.	TGTGCCATCAGTGGGGGGGATCGGACTGGGGCCAACGTCCTGACTTTC	CAISGGDRTGANVLTF
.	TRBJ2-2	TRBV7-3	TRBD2	TGTGCCAGCAGCCCGGGGGGACTAGCGGTCGCCGGGGAGCTGTTTTTT	CASSPGGLAVAGELFF
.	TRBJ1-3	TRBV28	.	TGTGCCAGCAGTGCCCCGGGGGGCTCTGGAAACACCATATATTTT	CASSAPGGSGNTIYF
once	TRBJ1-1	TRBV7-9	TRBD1	TGTGCCAGCAGCTTAGGTCAGGGGGCCACTGAAGCTTTCTTT	CASSLGQGATEAFF
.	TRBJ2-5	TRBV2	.	TGTGCCAGCAGTGATTCTTGGACAGCAGGAGAGACCCAGTACTTC	CASSDSWTAGETQYF
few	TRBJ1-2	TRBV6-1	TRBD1	TGTGCCAGCAGAGCCGGGACAGTTGTTGGCTACACCTTC	CASRAGTVVGYTF
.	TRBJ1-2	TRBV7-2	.	TGTGCCAGCAGCTTAGTACAGGAAGTGTATGGCTACACCTTC	CASSLVQEVYGYTF
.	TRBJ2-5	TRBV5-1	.	TGCGCCAGCAGCTTGGGGGGCAGGGGCCAAGAGACCCAGTACTTC	CASSLGGRGQETQYF
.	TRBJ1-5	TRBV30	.	TGTGCCTGGAGTGTTTTCGGGAATGGACCTCAGCCCCAGCATTTT	CAWSVFGNGPQPQHF
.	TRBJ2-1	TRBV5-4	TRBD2	TGTGCCATTAGGGGAGGGAGCGGGGCGGAGGATGAGCAGTTCTTC	CAIRGGSGAEDEQFF